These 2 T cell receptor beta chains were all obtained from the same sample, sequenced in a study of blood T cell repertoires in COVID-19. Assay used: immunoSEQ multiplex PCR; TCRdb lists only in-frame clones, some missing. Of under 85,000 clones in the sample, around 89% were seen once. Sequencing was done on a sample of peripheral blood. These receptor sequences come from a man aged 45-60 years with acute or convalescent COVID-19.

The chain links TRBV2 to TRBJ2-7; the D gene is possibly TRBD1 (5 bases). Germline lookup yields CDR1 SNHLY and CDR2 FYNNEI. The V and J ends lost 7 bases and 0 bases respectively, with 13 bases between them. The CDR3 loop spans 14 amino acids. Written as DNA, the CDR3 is TGTGCCAGCAAAAGTCAGGGCACCTCCTACGAGCAGTACTTC. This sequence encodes CASKSQGTSYEQYF.

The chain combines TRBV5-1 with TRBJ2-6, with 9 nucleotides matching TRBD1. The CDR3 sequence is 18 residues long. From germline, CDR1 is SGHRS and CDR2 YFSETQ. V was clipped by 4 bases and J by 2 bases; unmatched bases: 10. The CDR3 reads CASSVDRGGITGANVLTF. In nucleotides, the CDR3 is TGCGCCAGCAGCGTGGACAGGGGAGGCATAACTGGGGCCAACGTCCTGACTTTC.